This record looks at one T cell receptor beta chain sequence and its context. The antigen is undetermined. The data belong to a study of T cells after yellow fever vaccination. Germline CDR1 and CDR2: ENHRY and SYGVKD. Losses at the gene ends were 4 bases for V and 6 bases for J; bases not matched to a gene: 5. CDR3 length: 15 residues. General study results and limits: The secondary response showed a weaker magnitude and a faster peak, day 5 versus 15. Re-detected after boosting: most primary clones, 95% to 98% of CD4 and 80% to 90% of CD8.

MiXCR, applied by TCRdb to the 5' RACE reads, yields one record per CDR3 protein. The sample lists about 130,000 distinct CDR3 sequences, about 7% occurring once. The chain has TRBV10-3 and TRBJ2-7; 14 positions match TRBD2. Specimen: CD4+ T cells sorted from PBMCs, collected 10 days after the yellow fever booster vaccination. This TCR came from a man aged 30 to 39 who received the YFV17D yellow fever vaccine. The CDR3 loop reads CAISGGTSGSLEQYF. The DNA of the CDR3 is TGTGCCATCAGTGGGGGGACTAGCGGGAGTCTCGAGCAGTACTTC.